The present T cell receptor beta chain was sequenced within a study of OX40 agonist ivuxolimab in advanced cancers. Study-wide background: From 23 to 79 years was the age range, with a mean of 60 years, and over 80% were male. Two cutaneous melanoma patients and one hepatocellular carcinoma patient, three in all, had partial responses.

Here immunoSEQ multiplex PCR was the method, and the copy in TCRdb shows in-frame clones only, minus some. The repertoire holds around 90,000 clones, with 70% to 90% as singletons. Study-level findings and limits: CD8+ T cells averaged more expanded clones than CD4+.

Germline V gene sequence: CDR1 MDHEN, CDR2 SYDVKM. Trimming took 6 bases from V and 6 from J, leaving 11 bases between them. The CDR3 extends over 13 amino acids. Comments on this clone: Its antigen is as yet unknown.

Source: CD4+ or CD8+ T cells sorted from blood, taken in a trial of the OX40 agonist ivuxolimab. The gene calls are TRBV28 and TRBJ2-2; D may correspond to TRBD1 or TRBD2 (5 bases each). The origin of this receptor is an adult with an advanced solid tumor such as melanoma, head and neck, liver or kidney cancer. CDR3: CASRSQGAGELFF. The CDR3 DNA reads TGTGCCAGCAGATCCCAGGGAGCCGGGGAGCTGTTTTTT.